Given below is one T cell receptor (beta chain) in context. The sample originates from a study of CD8+ T cells in alopecia areata. In the study overall: Treated patients were given 5 to 10 mg oral tofacitinib twice daily.

The authors extracted RNA and reverse transcribed it into cDNA as the sequencing template. Using immunoSEQ multiplex PCR, the repertoire was profiled, and TCRdb retains in-frame clones only, with some absent. The sample includes 100,000 to 150,000 clones, roughly 58% of them seen just once. This CDR3 region has 13 residues. Trimming cost V 5 bases and J 2 bases, with 11 bases left between them. Germline V gives CDR1 SQVTM, CDR2 ANQGSEA. Samples from alopecia areata patients were lesional scalp punch biopsies and peripheral blood. PBMC-derived CD4+ and CD8+ T cells were sorted. This TCR derives from a human donor with alopecia areata. Sequencing was performed on CD4+ T cells sorted from blood, taken at week 0. V is TRBV29-1 and J is TRBJ2-3, with D possibly TRBD2 on 5 matching bases. For the CDR3, the DNA is TGCAGCGTTCTCTCCGACTACACAGATACGCAGTATTTT. This sequence encodes CSVLSDYTDTQYF.